These T cell receptor beta chains were read from a single sample in a study of T cell responses to AZD1222 COVID-19 vaccine. Clones were read by immunoSEQ multiplex PCR, and TCRdb kept only the in-frame ones, dropping some. The sample totals some 150,000 clones. The sample was peripheral blood. The receptor set was obtained from an adult in good health. Each CDR3 is given with its conserved first and last residue. Each record gives: V gene, D gene, J gene, CDR3 DNA, CDR3 protein. D genes are given only for firm matches.

>TRBV23-1|-|TRBJ1-1
TGCGCCAGCAGTCAATCGAGGAGAGAGTTAAACACTGAAGCTTTCTTT
CASSQSRRELNTEAFF
>TRBV6-5|TRBD1|TRBJ1-5
TGTGCCAGCAGTCGTGGACAGGGGGCCGATCAGCCCCAGCATTTT
CASSRGQGADQPQHF
>TRBV18|-|TRBJ1-1
TGTGCCAGCTCAGACGAGAGGGGCGCGAGCACTGAAGCTTTCTTT
CASSDERGASTEAFF
>TRBV28|-|TRBJ1-2
TGTGCCAGCAGTTTGGTCGGGGGGGAAAACTATGGCTACACCTTC
CASSLVGGENYGYTF
>TRBV4-3|TRBD1|TRBJ1-4
TGCGCCAGCAGCCAAGAGGACAGGGGGCAGGAAAAACTGTTTTTT
CASSQEDRGQEKLFF
>TRBV11-3|TRBD1|TRBJ1-6
TGTGCCAGCAGCCCAACGACAGGGGCCAATTCACCCCTCCACTTT
CASSPTTGANSPLHF
>TRBV6-2/TRBV6-3|-|TRBJ1-3
TGTGCCAGCAGTTACAACAGGGACCTCTCTGGAAACACCATATATTTT
CASSYNRDLSGNTIYF
>TRBV2|-|TRBJ1-1
TGTGCCAGCAGTGGAGGAGACTCGTTGGGCACTGAAGCTTTCTTT
CASSGGDSLGTEAFF
>TRBV9|TRBD1|TRBJ1-2
TGTGCCAGCAGCGTAAGGGACAGCCTTTCCTATGGCTACACCTTC
CASSVRDSLSYGYTF
>TRBV3-1/TRBV3-2|TRBD1|TRBJ1-1
TGTGCCAGCAGCCATGGGACAGCGAACACTGAAGCTTTCTTT
CASSHGTANTEAFF
>TRBV7-2|-|TRBJ2-7
TGTGCCAGCAGCTTAAATGCCGGGGAAGTCTACGAGCAGTACTTC
CASSLNAGEVYEQYF
>TRBV10-2|-|TRBJ1-5
TGCGCCAGCAGTGAGTCCGACAGGAGCAATCAGCCCCAGCATTTT
CASSESDRSNQPQHF
>TRBV19|-|TRBJ2-3
TGTGCCAGTAGTATGGGGGCCAGCACAGATACGCAGTATTTT
CASSMGASTDTQYF
>TRBV6-1|-|TRBJ1-1
TGTGCCAGCAGTGAGGACTACACTGAAGCTTTCTTT
CASSEDYTEAFF
>TRBV4-1|TRBD1|TRBJ1-5
TGCGCCAGCAGTCCTGACCAAGGCAACAGGGGCCGCGACCAGCCCCAGCATTTT
CASSPDQGNRGRDQPQHF
>TRBV11-3|-|TRBJ2-1
TGTGCCAGCAGCTTAGATGCCAATGAGCAGTTCTTC
CASSLDANEQFF
>TRBV6-5|-|TRBJ2-7
TGTGCCAGCAGTTACCTCGACGAGCAGTACTTC
CASSYLDEQYF
>TRBV6-2/TRBV6-3|-|TRBJ2-3
TGTGCCAGCAGTTACGTAGTTCGCCCTTCTGGCACAGATACGCAGTATTTT
CASSYVVRPSGTDTQYF
>TRBV7-6|TRBD1|TRBJ2-2
TGTGCCAGCAGCTTATCAGGGACAGGCTACACCGGGGAGCTGTTTTTT
CASSLSGTGYTGELFF
>TRBV5-4|-|TRBJ1-2
TGTGCCAGCAGCTCGGGACTAACTTCGTTTTATGGCTACACCTTC
CASSSGLTSFYGYTF
>TRBV14|-|TRBJ1-1
TGTGCCAGCAGCCAAACGATAATGCACACTGAAGCTTTCTTT
CASSQTIMHTEAFF
>TRBV4-3|-|TRBJ2-1
TGCGCCAGCAGCCAAGATATGAGGGGGGTAGGTGAGCAGTTCTTC
CASSQDMRGVGEQFF
>TRBV2|-|TRBJ1-5
TGTGCCAGCAGTGAATTGGGACTTACCAATCAGCCCCAGCATTTT
CASSELGLTNQPQHF
>TRBV15|TRBD1|TRBJ2-5
TGTGCCACCAGCTCTCGGGGCAGGGGGCTGGAGACCCAGTACTTC
CATSSRGRGLETQYF
>TRBV30|-|TRBJ1-4
TGTGCCTGGAGTTGGGGGCAGGCTGCTGAAAAACTGTTTTTT
CAWSWGQAAEKLFF